The 16 T cell receptor beta chains below come from one sample, sequenced in a study of T cells in Graves' hyperthyroidism and ophthalmopathy. Amplification of TCR beta CDR3 regions used RNA as the template. RT-PCR in the first round (using the HTBI primer set) targeted the TCR CDR3. TCRdb redid the calling of the multiplex PCR reads with MiXCR, one entry per CDR3 protein. The sample comprises about half a million distinct CDR3 sequences, nearly 20% of which are singletons, and 47% rests with the top ten. The sample comprised blood. These receptors were obtained from a man between 35 and 55 years old with Graves' ophthalmopathy.

This clonotype was counted ten times or more. The chain recombines TRBV12-3 or TRBV12-4 with TRBJ2-3, with 7 nucleotides matching TRBD1. This CDR3 has 16 amino acids. With 8 bases clipped from V and 0 bases from J, the junction kept 11 bases outside the gene matches. This CDR3 is CASALGTVPSTDTQYF. CDR3 nucleotide sequence: TGTGCCAGCGCCCTGGGGACAGTCCCTAGCACAGATACGCAGTATTTT.

This clonotype has at least ten counts. In DNA form, the CDR3 reads TGTGCCAGCAGCTTAGCCGGGCGGGATTATACGCAGTATTTT. The encoded protein is CASSLAGRDYTQYF. The rearrangement uses TRBV11-2 and TRBJ2-3; D is perhaps TRBD2 (6 bases). CDR1 SGHAT and CDR2 FQNNGV come from the germline V gene. The V end was cut by 1 base, the J end by 7 bases, with 12 bases between. CDR3 size: 14 residues.

This clonotype was counted ten times or more. The rearrangement links TRBV18 to TRBJ1-5; a possible D gene is TRBD1 (5 bases). Trimming removed 3 bases from V and 4 bases from J, with 13 bases in between. The CDR3 is made up of 15 amino acids. Germline lookup yields CDR1 KGHSH and CDR2 LQKENI. The CDR3 bases are TGTGCCAGCTCACCGGTCAGGGCTCAAAATCAGCCCCAGCATTTT. Protein sequence: CASSPVRAQNQPQHF. Together with reference TRBV18 and TRBJ1-5, the CDR3 gives the full variable domain: NAGVMQNPRHLVRRRGQEARLRCSPMKGHSHVYWYRQLPEEGLKFMVYLQKENIIDESGMPKERFSAEFPKEGPSILRIQQVVRGDSAAYFCASSPVRAQNQPQHFGDGTRLSIL.

This clonotype came up many times. The J gene is TRBJ2-1, the V gene TRBV3-1, with 10 positions matching TRBD1. V lost 3 bases to trimming and J lost 5 bases; unmatched junction nucleotides: 4. From germline, CDR1 is LGHDT and CDR2 YNNKEL (reference sequence). This CDR3 contains 15 residues. CDR3 DNA sequence: TGTGCCAGCAGCCAGCGGGGACAGGGGCACAATGAGCAGTTCTTC. This codes for CASSQRGQGHNEQFF.

V usage is TRBV6-2 or TRBV6-3 and J usage is TRBJ2-3; D remains unclear. V was cut by 6 bases and J by 2 bases, with 12 bases left in between. CDR3 length equals 14 residues. Germline-derived CDR1 and CDR2 are MNHEY and SVGEGT. CDR3 in amino acids: CASSWRLNTDTQYF. Here the CDR3 DNA reads TGTGCCAGCAGCTGGCGGCTCAACACAGATACGCAGTATTTT.

The chain uses TRBV29-1 and TRBJ2-1; TRBD2 matches 9 bases. From germline, CDR1 is SQVTM and CDR2 ANQGSEA. The CDR3 length is 14 residues. Germline trimming cut 3 bases from V and 5 bases from J; bases unmatched to any gene: 5. In DNA form, the CDR3 reads TGCAGCGTTGAGACTAGCGGAACCAACAATGAGCAGTTCTTC. Amino acids: CSVETSGTNNEQFF.

The chain joins TRBV10-3 to TRBJ1-2; TRBD1 is a possible D gene (6 bases). This CDR3 contains 16 residues. Germline values: CDR1 ENHRY, CDR2 SYGVKD. Trimming stripped 2 bases from V and 0 bases from J, with 13 bases between. The CDR3 here is CAISEGPGTSNYGYTF. The CDR3 DNA reads as TGTGCCATCAGTGAGGGTCCCGGGACATCTAACTATGGCTACACCTTC.

Only a few counts were recorded for this clonotype. CDR3 DNA: TGTGCCAGCAGCTACCAGGGGCTAGCGGGTGCGAACACCGGGGAGCTGTTTTTT. Translated, it gives CASSYQGLAGANTGELFF. This sequence joins TRBV7-2 and TRBJ2-2, with 8 bases identical to TRBD2. Germline V gene lookup returns CDR1 SGHTA and CDR2 FQGNSA. CDR3 length: 18 residues. The junction had 10 bases not matched to a gene; V was cut back by 4 bases and J by 0 bases.

This chain connects TRBV9 to TRBJ2-7; D possibly corresponds to TRBD2 (5 bases). The CDR3 totals 15 residues. V lost 0 bases to trimming and J lost 5 bases, with 15 bases between them. Looked up from germline, CDR1 is SGDLS and CDR2 is YYNGEE. The CDR3 bases are TGTGCCAGCAGCGTAGGTGGTGGGTCGGGGAACGAGCAGTACTTC. It specifies CASSVGGGSGNEQYF.

This clonotype was detected a few times. The rearrangement uses TRBV20-1 and TRBJ2-3; 11 bases align to TRBD2. CDR1 and CDR2 (germline): DFQATT, SNEGSKA (reference sequence). The J segment lost 2 bases and the V segment lost 3 bases, leaving 7 bases of the junction unmatched. The CDR3 has 16 residues. DNA of the CDR3: TGCAGTGCTAGGTCGGGACTAGCGGAATACACAGATACGCAGTATTTT. It encodes CSARSGLAEYTDTQYF.

This clonotype was recorded a few times. The chain has TRBV3-1 and TRBJ1-2; D gene uncertain. Germline values: CDR1 LGHDT, CDR2 YNNKEL (reference sequence). Trimming took off 2 bases at V and 3 bases at J, with 4 bases between the two ends. The length of the CDR3 is 12 residues. The CDR3 loop is CASSQRDYGYTF. The CDR3 DNA is TGTGCCAGCAGCCAACGAGACTATGGCTACACCTTC.

This clonotype has only a few counts. V usage is TRBV9 and J usage is TRBJ1-2, with D tentatively TRBD1 (5 bases). Germline V gene data show CDR1 as SGDLS and CDR2 as YYNGEE. The length of the CDR3 is 16 residues. V was pared by 0 bases and J by 6 bases, with 18 bases between. The DNA of the CDR3 is TGTGCCAGCAGCGTAGCTGGGATACAGGTCTCCGATGGCTACACCTTC. This codes for CASSVAGIQVSDGYTF.

This clonotype was picked up many times. The chain is built from TRBV3-1 and TRBJ2-7, with D perhaps TRBD2 (6 bases). The V gene lost 3 bases and the J gene lost 5 bases, with 14 bases spanning the gap. The CDR3 has 14 residues. The germline V gene has CDR1 LGHDT and CDR2 YNNKEL (reference sequence). The CDR3 sequence: CASSQEGIVNEQYF. In nucleotides, the CDR3 is TGTGCCAGCAGCCAGGAGGGAATAGTAAACGAGCAGTACTTC.

This clonotype was observed at least ten times. This chain joins TRBV27 and TRBJ2-7, with D maybe TRBD2 (6 bases). Per the germline V gene, CDR1 is MNHEY and CDR2 is SMNVEV (reference sequence). The CDR3 length is 16 residues. V was clipped by 3 bases and J by 2 bases, with 17 bases between them. For the CDR3, the DNA is TGTGCCAGCAGTTTCCGATCGGGGAGGTTTGCCTACGAGCAGTACTTC. It translates to CASSFRSGRFAYEQYF.

This clonotype was seen only a few times. The V gene is TRBV7-8, the J gene TRBJ2-7; D call uncertain. Germline V CDR1 and CDR2: SGHVS, FQNEAQ. Trimming took off 2 bases at V and 5 bases at J, with 10 bases between the two ends. This CDR3 is 13 amino acids long. CDR3 bases: TGTGCCAGCAGCTTACAAGGATTCAACGAGCAGTACTTC. It yields the protein CASSLQGFNEQYF.

There are many counts of this clonotype. J is TRBJ2-7 and V is TRBV28, with 11 bases lining up with TRBD2. Germline V gene sequence: CDR1 MDHEN, CDR2 SYDVKM. With V trimmed by 7 bases and J by 7 bases, 21 bases remained unmatched. This CDR3 has 18 amino acids. The CDR3: CASKGPRTSGSSRGEQYF. As DNA, the CDR3 is TGTGCCAGCAAAGGACCGCGGACTAGCGGGTCTTCCCGGGGGGAGCAGTACTTC.